The 3 T cell receptor beta chains reported below all come from one sample, sequenced in a study of blood T cell repertoires in COVID-19. Profiling relied on immunoSEQ multiplex PCR, and the TCRdb table lists in-frame clones only, not all of them. Of roughly 200,000 clones listed, about 83% are singletons. Sequenced sample: PBMCs or T cells enriched from blood (not recorded which). The receptors shown here come from a woman aged 25 to 39 who had been exposed to COVID-19.

The CDR3 bases are TGTGCCAGCAGCCAAGAGAGGAGGCTAGCGGGGGGAGGATACAATGAGCAGTTCTTC. Its translation: CASSQERRLAGGGYNEQFF. V is TRBV4-2 and J is TRBJ2-1; 11 nucleotides align to TRBD2. The trim removed 0 bases at V and 4 bases at J, leaving 11 bases unmatched. Germline V gene data show CDR1 as LGHNA and CDR2 as YNFKEQ. The CDR3 covers 19 residues.

The J gene is TRBJ1-1, the V gene TRBV18, with no clear D. The CDR3 is made up of 14 amino acids. Germline CDR1 and CDR2: KGHSH and LQKENI. V was clipped by 5 bases and J by 7 bases, with 17 bases between them. The CDR3 is CASSTSTYGDEAFF. In DNA, the CDR3 is TGTGCCAGCTCAACCTCGACCTACGGGGATGAAGCTTTCTTT.

This clone was seen once. The V and J genes are TRBV19 and TRBJ1-6, with unresolved D. Trimming removed 3 bases at V and 0 bases at J, with 9 bases between. The CDR3 length is 16 residues. Germline assignment: CDR1 LNHDA and CDR2 SQIVND (reference sequence). CDR3 region: CASSMILSSYNSPLHF. In DNA, the CDR3 is TGTGCCAGTAGTATGATCTTGAGCTCCTATAATTCACCCCTCCACTTT.